This T cell receptor (beta chain) emerged from a study of T cells after somatic rescue of genetic block. CDR1 and CDR2 from the germline V gene are SGHKS and YYEKEE (reference sequence). The CDR3 length is 14 residues. Trimming removed 4 bases from V and 2 bases from J, with 10 bases in between. Method: immunoSEQ multiplex PCR; TCRdb's copy keeps in-frame clones and lacks some. The sample holds 80,000 to 90,000 clones, about 87% seen once. Sequenced: peripheral blood mononuclear cells (PBMCs). The TCR comes from a woman under 30. The chain uses TRBV5-5 and TRBJ1-3; D is undetermined. Here the CDR3 reads CASSPNWTGNTIYF. For the CDR3, the DNA is TGTGCCAGCAGCCCTAACTGGACTGGAAACACCATATATTTT.